This T cell receptor (beta chain) was captured by sequencing in a study of OX40 agonist ivuxolimab in advanced cancers. The wider study: In this trial design, patients received ivuxolimab intravenously at 0.01 to 10 mg/kg every 2 weeks. Under the entry rules, prior anti-PD-1, anti-PD-L1 or anti-CTLA-4 therapy was allowed, and about 40% had some.

The method was immunoSEQ multiplex PCR; TCRdb's version includes in-frame clones alone and lacks a portion of them. The data show tens of thousands of clones, roughly 90% seen once. The V gene's germline CDR1 is LNHDA and CDR2 SQIVND (reference sequence). The junction had 11 bases not matched to a gene; V was cut back by 3 bases and J by 7 bases. The CDR3 extends over 16 amino acids. The chain couples TRBV19 to TRBJ1-2; 10 bases align to TRBD1. The starting material was CD4+ or CD8+ T cells sorted from blood, obtained in a trial of the OX40 agonist ivuxolimab. The TCR comes from an adult with an advanced solid tumor such as melanoma, head and neck, liver or kidney cancer. As DNA, the CDR3 is TGTGCCAGTAGTATGCCGCCGACAGGGGGCTCCCCTGGCTACACCTTC. Translation: CASSMPPTGGSPGYTF.